The subject of this entry is one TCR beta chain. Its antigen is still unknown. The data were taken from a study of T cells after yellow fever vaccination. The study, taken as a whole, reports: The bulk population could contribute abundant contaminating clonotypes to FACS-sorted repertoires. The study re-detected most primary-vaccination clones after the booster (96% CD4, around 89% CD8).

TCRdb redid the calling of the 5' RACE reads with MiXCR, one entry per CDR3 protein. The sample lists 320,000 or so distinct CDR3 sequences, approximately 8% occurring once. CDR1 and CDR2 from the germline V gene are SGHTA and FQGTGA. The CDR3 spans 16 residues. J lost 5 bases, V lost 0 bases, and 5 bases had no gene match. The sample was PBMCs, taken roughly seven weeks after the first yellow fever vaccination. This chain joins TRBV7-3 and TRBJ2-5, with TRBD1 matching 11 bases. This TCR was sampled from a man between 18 and 35 years old who received the YFV17D yellow fever vaccine. The CDR3 spells CASSLTSGQGVETQYF. DNA of the CDR3: TGTGCCAGCAGCTTAACGTCGGGACAGGGGGTGGAGACCCAGTACTTC.